These 31 T cell receptor beta chains were sequenced from one sample in a study of blood T cells in healthy people across ages. Then a second PCR, running about 6 to 11 cycles, was carried out with a sample-barcoded 5' primer and a J-beta primer mix. TCRdb redid the calling of the 5' RACE reads with MiXCR, one entry per CDR3 protein. The sample records about 780,000 distinct CDR3 sequences, around 25% being singletons. These same data were also listed under a study on T cells of mothers and their children.

Sample: blood. These TCRs come from a boy aged 5-17 years in good health.

This clonotype turned up a few times. The V gene is TRBV18, the J gene TRBJ1-3; tentative D call: TRBD1 (5 bases). Germline CDR1 reads KGHSH; CDR2 reads LQKENI. There are 15 residues in the CDR3. Trimming took off 3 bases at V and 2 bases at J, with 11 bases between the two ends. The CDR3 nucleotides are TGTGCCAGCTCACCGGGGGGGTCTGCTGGAAACACCATATATTTT. Translation: CASSPGGSAGNTIYF.

A word on this clonotype: A read error may produce the germline difference seen at one junction end. The genes are TRBV6-5 and TRBJ2-1, with a tentative D call TRBD1 (6 bases). This CDR3 spans 13 amino acids. Germline assignment: CDR1 MNHEY and CDR2 SVGAGI. The CDR3 protein is CASSYGRGNEQLF. CDR3 DNA: TGTGCCAGCAGTTACGGCAGGGGAAATGAGCAGCTCTTC.

This clonotype was counted between two and nine times. The rearrangement uses TRBV28 and TRBJ2-3, with TRBD2 identical over 8 bases. This CDR3 has 16 residues. Germline CDR1 MDHEN, CDR2 SYDVKM. V shed 7 bases and J 6 bases; nucleotides not matched to a gene: 15. The CDR3 nucleotides read TGTGCCAGCACCCTAGTGTCGGGGGGGAAAGGGGATACGCAGTATTTT. Residues: CASTLVSGGKGDTQYF.

This clonotype has a handful of counts. This chain joins TRBV3-1 and TRBJ2-2; the match to TRBD2 covers 8 bases. Germline CDR1 and CDR2: LGHDT and YNNKEL (reference sequence). The CDR3 sequence is 15 residues long. The junction had 3 bases not matched to a gene; V was cut back by 3 bases and J by 3 bases. CDR3 region: CASSQGGGYTGELFF. The CDR3 DNA sequence: TGTGCCAGCAGCCAGGGCGGGGGGTACACCGGGGAGCTGTTTTTT.

This clonotype was observed at least ten times. The chain couples TRBV29-1 to TRBJ1-2; 7 positions agree with TRBD1. This CDR3 is 13 amino acids long. Germline V lookup: CDR1 SQVTM, CDR2 ANQGSEA. With 0 bases clipped from V and 7 bases from J, the junction kept 5 bases outside the gene matches. The DNA for the CDR3 is TGCAGCGTTGAAGAGAAGGGGGCGGGTGGCTACACCTTC. It yields the protein CSVEEKGAGGYTF.

The chain links TRBV6-1 to TRBJ2-1; D may match TRBD1 or TRBD2 (5 bases each). Germline CDR1 MNHNS, CDR2 SASEGT. V was shortened by 6 bases and J by 6 bases, with 21 bases between the two germline ends. This CDR3 is 16 amino acids long. This CDR3 is CASRPLDSTARNEQFF. Here the CDR3 DNA reads TGTGCCAGCAGACCCTTGGACTCGACAGCCCGCAATGAGCAGTTCTTC.

The table lists this clonotype with a few counts. The CDR3 nucleotides read TGTGCCAGCAGTTTAAGTGGGACCGGGGAGGAGCAGTACTTC. Translating it yields CASSLSGTGEEQYF. V and J are TRBV28 and TRBJ2-7, with D perhaps matching TRBD1 or TRBD2 (5 bases each). Deletions cut 2 bases from V and 7 bases from J, with 15 bases between. CDR1 and CDR2 (germline): MDHEN, SYDVKM. CDR3 length: 14 residues.

CDR3 coding DNA: TGCGCCAGCAGAGCCGGGACAGCCGGGATTATGAACACTGAAGCTTTCTTT. Encoded protein: CASRAGTAGIMNTEAFF. This sequence joins TRBV5-1 and TRBJ1-1, with 7 bases that match TRBD1. The J segment lost 0 bases and the V segment lost 5 bases, leaving 13 bases of the junction unmatched. Per the germline V gene, CDR1 is SGHRS and CDR2 is YFSETQ. The CDR3 runs to 17 residues.

The rearrangement links TRBV5-6 to TRBJ2-7; D is unclear. Between the trimmed V and J ends, which lost 0 bases and 2 bases, there was a span of 15 bases. Germline loops: CDR1 SGHDT, CDR2 YYEEEE. CDR3 length equals 16 residues. As DNA, the CDR3 is TGTGCCAGCAGCTTGGGCGGCCCTTCAACCCCCTACGAGCAGTACTTC. Amino acid sequence: CASSLGGPSTPYEQYF.

There are many counts of this clonotype. This chain links TRBV7-2 with TRBJ2-5; D uncertain. The V and J ends lost 3 bases and 0 bases respectively, with 8 bases between them. This CDR3 comprises 14 residues. CDR1 and CDR2 (germline): SGHTA, FQGNSA. The CDR3 bases are TGTGCCAGCAGCTTGCGTGGATACCAAGAGACCCAGTACTTC. As protein: CASSLRGYQETQYF.

The table lists this clonotype with a few counts. This chain uses TRBV4-2 with TRBJ1-4; 8 nucleotides agree with TRBD1. CDR1 and CDR2 from the germline V gene are LGHNA and YNFKEQ. The CDR3 is made up of 14 amino acids. J was trimmed by 7 bases and V by 3 bases; bases with no gene match: 4. The chain's CDR3 is CASSHGDRGEKLFF. In nucleotides, the CDR3 is TGTGCCAGCAGCCACGGAGACAGGGGTGAAAAACTGTTTTTT.

The V gene is TRBV20-1, the J gene TRBJ2-5; D is unresolved. CDR1 DFQATT and CDR2 SNEGSKA come from the germline V gene (reference sequence). This CDR3 comprises 15 residues. V dropped 3 bases and J dropped 4 bases, with 18 bases sitting between them. The CDR3 DNA reads as TGCAGTGCTAGGCCCGGCGTATTAGGTGGAGAGACCCAGTACTTC. This encodes CSARPGVLGGETQYF.

The chain joins TRBV3-1 to TRBJ1-1; TRBD1 is a possible D gene (5 bases). With 3 bases removed from V and 1 base from J, the gap between germline ends came to 6 bases. The CDR3 sequence is 13 residues long. CDR1 and CDR2 from the germline V gene are LGHDT and YNNKEL (reference sequence). CDR3 sequence reads: CASSHGTNTEAFF. For the CDR3, the DNA is TGTGCCAGCAGCCACGGGACGAACACTGAAGCTTTCTTT.

The chain carries TRBV7-6 and TRBJ1-2; tentatively, D is TRBD1 (5 bases). Germline loops: CDR1 SGHVS, CDR2 FNYEAQ. The CDR3 consists of 15 residues. The V gene lost 5 bases and the J gene lost 0 bases, with 13 bases spanning the gap. The CDR3: CASSPPGGANYGYTF. CDR3 DNA: TGTGCCAGCAGCCCCCCGGGGGGTGCTAACTATGGCTACACCTTC.

The CDR3 reads CASSLNSQGTTIYF. The CDR3 DNA reads as TGTGCCAGCAGCTTAAACAGCCAAGGGACCACCATATATTTT. V and J are TRBV7-6 and TRBJ1-3, with D perhaps matching TRBD1 (5 bases). Germline V CDR1 and CDR2: SGHVS, FNYEAQ. This CDR3 spans 14 amino acids. Trimming stripped 2 bases from V and 9 bases from J, with 14 bases between.

The chain uses TRBV20-1 and TRBJ1-4, with D possibly being TRBD1 (5 bases). The CDR3 has 14 residues. The germline V gene has CDR1 DFQATT and CDR2 SNEGSKA (reference sequence). The V end lost 3 bases, the J end lost 10 bases, and 18 bases lay between the germline ends. CDR3 nucleotide sequence: TGCAGTGCTAGGTCCCCCGGGGCTGCAGGAAAACTGTTTTTT. This codes for CSARSPGAAGKLFF.

This clonotype was recorded a few times. V is TRBV6-1 and J is TRBJ1-5, with D tentatively TRBD1 (6 bases). The CDR3 has 17 residues. The germline V gene encodes CDR1 MNHNS and CDR2 SASEGT. V dropped 5 bases and J dropped 0 bases, with 17 bases sitting between them. The CDR3 here is CASSRKGGMGSNQPQHF. For the CDR3, the DNA is TGTGCCAGCAGTCGGAAGGGGGGTATGGGTAGCAATCAGCCCCAGCATTTT.

In the case of this clonotype: At one of its ends the junction is not consistent with the germline gene, which may arise from a read error. The genes are TRBV18 and TRBJ1-2; D may be TRBD1 (6 bases). The CDR3 totals 14 residues. CDR1 KGHSH and CDR2 LQKENI come from the germline V gene. The CDR3 coding sequence is TGTGCCAGCTCAATACAGGGCTCAGACTATGGCGACACCTTC. Translation gives CASSIQGSDYGDTF.

This clonotype was counted a few times. This chain links TRBV4-2 with TRBJ2-3; no clear D. The CDR3 spans 15 residues. V was cut by 0 bases and J by 0 bases, with 7 bases left in between. Germline V lookup: CDR1 LGHNA, CDR2 YNFKEQ. The CDR3 DNA reads TGTGCCAGCAGCCAAGACCACTTTAGCACAGATACGCAGTATTTT. This translates into CASSQDHFSTDTQYF.

This clonotype has just a few counts. V gene TRBV7-6 combines with J gene TRBJ2-2; D gene ambiguous. CDR3 length: 11 residues. Germline V gene sequence: CDR1 SGHVS, CDR2 FNYEAQ. V was clipped by 7 bases and J by 8 bases, with 8 bases between them. The CDR3 DNA reads TGTGCCAGCACCCCCCAAGGGGAGCTGTTTTTT. Amino acid sequence: CASTPQGELFF.

The rearrangement links TRBV11-2 to TRBJ2-5; no clear D. The V end was cut by 3 bases, the J end by 5 bases, with 13 bases between. This CDR3 comprises 14 residues. Germline CDR1 is SGHAT and CDR2 is FQNNGV. The CDR3 bases are TGTGCCAGCAGCTTGCTGACTGTAAGGGAGACCCAGTACTTC. Amino acids: CASSLLTVRETQYF. Full variable domain (missing parts from reference TRBV11-2 and TRBJ2-5): EAGVAQSPRYKIIEKRQSVAFWCNPISGHATLYWYQQILGQGPKLLIQFQNNGVVDDSQLPKDRFSAERLKGVDSTLKIQPAKLEDSAVYLCASSLLTVRETQYFGPGTRLLVL.

This clonotype has just a few counts. The chain links TRBV20-1 to TRBJ1-1; TRBD1 is a possible D gene (5 bases). CDR3 length: 16 amino acids. Trimming took off 0 bases at V and 1 base at J, with 15 bases between the two ends. Germline-derived CDR1 and CDR2 are DFQATT and SNEGSKA (reference sequence). The CDR3 loop is CSARDESRAQNTEAFF. DNA for the CDR3: TGCAGTGCTAGAGATGAATCCAGGGCACAGAACACTGAAGCTTTCTTT.

V and J are TRBV20-1 and TRBJ1-4, with D tentatively TRBD1 (6 bases). This CDR3 is built from 16 residues. V was shortened by 5 bases and J by 7 bases, with 23 bases between the two germline ends. CDR1 is DFQATT and CDR2 is SNEGSKA in the germline V gene (reference sequence). The CDR3 region is CSAPGGGLGLGEKLFF. The CDR3 region has the DNA TGCAGTGCTCCCGGGGGCGGGTTGGGTTTGGGTGAAAAACTGTTTTTT.

V and J are TRBV25-1 and TRBJ2-7, with TRBD1 matching 7 bases. CDR3 length equals 14 residues. Germline V gene sequence: CDR1 MGHDK, CDR2 SYGVNS. V lost 4 bases, J lost 3 bases, and 6 bases stayed unmatched. CDR3 protein: CASSVWTGNYEQYF. CDR3 nucleotides: TGTGCCAGCAGTGTGTGGACAGGCAACTACGAGCAGTACTTC.

This clonotype was seen a handful of times. The chain employs TRBV28 and TRBJ2-5, with D perhaps given as TRBD1 or TRBD2 (6 bases each). Germline V gene sequence: CDR1 MDHEN, CDR2 SYDVKM. Trimming took off 6 bases at V and 5 bases at J, with 22 bases between the two ends. The length of the CDR3 is 16 residues. In DNA, the CDR3 is TGTGCCAGCAGAAACAAACAGGGAGGCTCGTGGGAGACCCAGTACTTC. It is translated as CASRNKQGGSWETQYF.

This clonotype came up a few times. The chain carries TRBV6-1 and TRBJ1-5, with D possibly TRBD1 on 5 matching bases. Germline CDR1 is MNHNS and CDR2 is SASEGT. Between the trimmed V and J ends, which lost 10 bases and 3 bases, there was a span of 13 bases. The CDR3 covers 13 residues. The CDR3, as DNA: TGTGCCACCAATTTGGGGCCCAATCAGCCCCAGCATTTT. Translating it yields CATNLGPNQPQHF.

This clonotype was seen only a few times. The CDR3 here is CASQAGVLTDTQYF. CDR3 coding DNA: TGTGCCAGCCAGGCAGGGGTCCTCACAGATACGCAGTATTTT. The V call is TRBV2, the J call TRBJ2-3, with D tentatively TRBD1 (6 bases). V was shortened by 8 bases and J by 2 bases, with 14 bases between the two germline ends. The CDR3 has 14 residues. Germline values: CDR1 SNHLY, CDR2 FYNNEI.

This sequence joins TRBV20-1 and TRBJ2-7; 9 bases line up with TRBD1. The CDR3 runs 16 residues. Trimming cost V 6 bases and J 3 bases; bases outside gene matches: 15. Germline lookup yields CDR1 DFQATT and CDR2 SNEGSKA (reference sequence). CDR3 in DNA: TGCAGTGCCCCAAGGGGGGGGACAGGGAATAGCTACGAGCAGTACTTC. It is translated as CSAPRGGTGNSYEQYF.

DNA of the CDR3: TGTGCCACCAGTGATTTAGGGGCTACCAGGGGGACTAGGGATGAGCAGTTCTTC. Its translation is CATSDLGATRGTRDEQFF. The chain employs TRBV24-1 and TRBJ2-1; D possibly corresponds to TRBD2 (8 bases). V lost 1 base to trimming and J lost 8 bases, with 23 bases between them. The germline V gene encodes CDR1 KGHDR and CDR2 SFDVKD. The CDR3 loop spans 18 amino acids.

This clonotype was detected many times. This chain links TRBV27 with TRBJ2-5; either TRBD1 or TRBD2 may fit D (5 bases each). The closer fit of TRBJ2-7 to the DNA end suggests the J call may be wrong. The CDR3 spans 13 residues. CDR1 MNHEY and CDR2 SMNVEV come from the germline V gene (reference sequence). The CDR3 nucleotides read TGTGCCAGCAGCGGGACGGGGTCCTACGAGCAGTACTTC. Translating it yields CASSGTGSYEQYF.

The genes are TRBV15 and TRBJ2-3, with D unclear. Germline assignment: CDR1 LNHNV and CDR2 YYDKDF (reference sequence). Trimming pared 0 bases from V and 11 bases from J, leaving 12 bases between. The CDR3 extends over 13 amino acids. CDR3 amino acids: CATSREVRQRQYF. The CDR3 DNA reads as TGTGCCACCAGCAGAGAAGTGCGCCAAAGGCAGTATTTT.